Listed below are T cell receptor beta chains from one sample, sequenced in a study of blood T cell repertoires in COVID-19. Assay used: immunoSEQ multiplex PCR; TCRdb lists only in-frame clones, some missing. In the table there are roughly 170,000 clones, 86% of which are singletons. The sample was peripheral blood. These receptors were taken from a man between 65 and 85 years old with active or convalescent COVID-19. CDR3s include the opening cysteine and the closing phenylalanine or tryptophan. D genes are given only for firm matches. Rows may omit the clone size; those that give it use once, few, many or a size class.

NA | TRBJ2-7 | NA | TRBV5-1 | TGCGCCAGCAGCGGGGACAACTCCTACGAGCAGTACTTC | CASSGDNSYEQYF
NA | TRBJ2-3 | TRBD1 | TRBV29-1 | TGCAGCGTTCCACCGGGACAGGGAGGACATACGCAGTATTTT | CSVPPGQGGHTQYF
NA | TRBJ1-1 | NA | TRBV18 | TGTGCCAGCTCACCAGACCAGGGGTCGGCTGAAGCTTTCTTT | CASSPDQGSAEAFF
NA | TRBJ2-1 | NA | TRBV27 | TGTGCCAGCAGTTTTTCGTACCCAGGGGAGCGGAATGAGCAGTTCTTC | CASSFSYPGERNEQFF
NA | TRBJ1-4 | NA | TRBV18 | TGTGCCAGCTCCCCGCGGCTGGGTGAAAAACTGTTTTTT | CASSPRLGEKLFF
NA | TRBJ2-5 | TRBD1 | TRBV5-8 | TGTGCCAGCAGCCCCGACAGGGGGCGAGAGACCCAGTACTTC | CASSPDRGRETQYF
NA | TRBJ2-7 | NA | TRBV19 | TGTGCCAGTAGCCTCCGGGACTCGGGCCTTTCCTACGAGCAGTACTTC | CASSLRDSGLSYEQYF
NA | TRBJ2-5 | NA | TRBV5-1 | TGCGCCAGCAGCCTGCGAGGGTTACAAGAGACCCAGTACTTC | CASSLRGLQETQYF
NA | TRBJ1-1 | NA | TRBV18 | TGTGCCAGCTCACCACCGGGGGGGTCACGCAACACTGAAGCTTTCTTT | CASSPPGGSRNTEAFF
NA | TRBJ2-1 | TRBD2 | TRBV7-9 | TGTGCCAGCAGCCCGCGGACTAGCGGGAGGCGCAGCTCCTACAATGAGCAGTTCTTC | CASSPRTSGRRSSYNEQFF
NA | TRBJ1-6 | NA | TRBV25-1 | TGTGCCAGCAGTGACGGTAACAGGCTATTGGCCCTCCACTTT | CASSDGNRLLALHF
NA | TRBJ2-2 | TRBD1 | TRBV6-5 | TGTGCCAGCACTCGTACAGGGGGCACCGGGGAGCTGTTTTTT | CASTRTGGTGELFF
NA | TRBJ2-2 | NA | TRBV9 | TGTGCCAGCAGCGTTGTAGGGGCGAACACCGGGGAGCTGTTTTTT | CASSVVGANTGELFF
NA | TRBJ2-5 | NA | TRBV5-1 | TGCGCCAGCAGCCAAACAGGGTTTGAGACCCAGTACTTC | CASSQTGFETQYF
once | TRBJ1-1 | NA | TRBV7-8 | TGTGCCAGCAGCCCGAGGGCCAAGAACACTGAAGCTTTCTTT | CASSPRAKNTEAFF
NA | TRBJ1-2 | NA | TRBV9 | TGTGCCAGCAGCCCACAAGACACTAACTATGGCTACACCTTC | CASSPQDTNYGYTF
NA | TRBJ2-3 | TRBD2 | TRBV11-2 | TGTGCCAGCAGCTGGATGGGACTAGCGGGGTCGAGGGATACGCAGTATTTT | CASSWMGLAGSRDTQYF
once | TRBJ1-3 | NA | TRBV6-5 | TGTGCCAGCAGGATGAGCTCTGGAAACACCATATATTTT | CASRMSSGNTIYF
NA | TRBJ2-5 | TRBD1 | TRBV9 | TGTGCCAGCAGCGTAGCCAGGACAGGAGAGACCCAGTACTTC | CASSVARTGETQYF
NA | TRBJ1-2 | NA | TRBV7-2 | TGTGCCAGCAGCCCCGACACCGGGGGTTATGGCTACACCTTC | CASSPDTGGYGYTF
NA | TRBJ2-1 | TRBD2 | TRBV19 | TGTGCCAGTAGTATACGGCCTAGCGGGGCGTACAATGAGCAGTTCTTC | CASSIRPSGAYNEQFF
NA | TRBJ1-2 | NA | TRBV5-1 | TGCGCCAGCAGCTTGGGAGGTTCGGAAGGCTACACCTTC | CASSLGGSEGYTF
NA | TRBJ1-2 | TRBD1 | TRBV30 | TGTGCCTGGAGTCCCACAAGGGACAGAAACTATGGCTACACCTTC | CAWSPTRDRNYGYTF
NA | TRBJ2-3 | NA | TRBV5-1 | TGCGCCAGCAGCTGGAGGGACGGTCGCACAGATACGCAGTATTTT | CASSWRDGRTDTQYF
NA | TRBJ2-5 | TRBD2 | TRBV7-2 | TGTGCCAGCAGCTCGGGAGGCAGCAGCAAGACCCAGTACTTC | CASSSGGSSKTQYF
NA | TRBJ1-2 | TRBD1 | TRBV6-5 | TGTGCCAGCAGGGGGACAGGGGACTACTATGGCTACACCTTC | CASRGTGDYYGYTF
NA | TRBJ1-6 | TRBD1 | TRBV5-1 | TGCGCCAGCAGCTGGGGACAGGGGCAGGCACCCCTCCACTTT | CASSWGQGQAPLHF
NA | TRBJ1-2 | NA | TRBV2 | TGTGCCAGCAGTGAAGTGGCCGCCTCGCCCCATGGCTACACCTTC | CASSEVAASPHGYTF
few | TRBJ1-3 | NA | TRBV28 | TGTGCCAGCAGTCCTCACACGATTCGGGACACCATATATTTT | CASSPHTIRDTIYF
NA | TRBJ1-1 | NA | TRBV7-2 | TGTGCCAGCATACAGGTCCGCGGGGACACTGAAGCTTTCTTT | CASIQVRGDTEAFF
NA | TRBJ1-2 | NA | TRBV9 | TGTGCCAGCAGCGTAGGAAGTGTGGGGCCTAACTATGGCTACACCTTC | CASSVGSVGPNYGYTF
NA | TRBJ1-4 | TRBD1 | TRBV4-3 | TGCGCCAGCAGGGGAGACAGGGCCGGTAATGAAAAACTGTTTTTT | CASRGDRAGNEKLFF
NA | TRBJ1-1 | NA | TRBV15 | TGTGCCACCAGCAGTCGGGGGGCTGAAGCTTTCTTT | CATSSRGAEAFF
NA | TRBJ1-5 | NA | TRBV19 | TGTGCCAGTAGTAACTATCCCGGGACACAGAATCAGCCCCAGCATTTT | CASSNYPGTQNQPQHF
NA | TRBJ1-5 | NA | TRBV5-5 | TGTGCCAGCAGCTTGGCGGCAGGGGTTCAGCCCCAGCATTTT | CASSLAAGVQPQHF
NA | TRBJ2-1 | TRBD1 | TRBV9 | TGTGCCAGCAGCCCCGGACAGGGGGCTCTCAATGAGCAGTTCTTC | CASSPGQGALNEQFF
NA | TRBJ2-3 | TRBD2 | TRBV29-1 | TGCAGCGTGCCAGGGACTAGCGGAGATACGCAGTATTTT | CSVPGTSGDTQYF
NA | TRBJ2-7 | TRBD2 | TRBV5-1 | TGCGCCAGCAGCTTAGGTCTAGCGGGAGTCTTCTCCTACGAGCAGTACTTC | CASSLGLAGVFSYEQYF
once | TRBJ1-6 | NA | TRBV15 | TGTGCCACCAGTAACGCCCTCGGGGGAGAAGTAAATTCACCCCTCCACTTT | CATSNALGGEVNSPLHF
NA | TRBJ1-1 | TRBD1 | TRBV3-1/TRBV3-2 | TGTGCCAGCAGCCCGAAGGGGGCGGCTATGAACACTGAAGCTTTCTTT | CASSPKGAAMNTEAFF
NA | TRBJ2-7 | TRBD1 | TRBV28 | TGTGCCAGCAGTCCTACCGGGACAGGGGGTTACGAGCAGTACTTC | CASSPTGTGGYEQYF
NA | TRBJ1-6 | NA | TRBV5-4 | TGTGCCAGCAGCCTATCGGACTATTGGGATTCACCCCTCCACTTT | CASSLSDYWDSPLHF
NA | TRBJ1-2 | TRBD1 | TRBV7-8 | TGTGCCAGCAGCTTAGTAGCAGGGGGCTATGGCTACACCTTC | CASSLVAGGYGYTF
NA | TRBJ1-2 | NA | TRBV12-3/TRBV12-4 | TGTGCCAGCAGTTTAGGGCCGGGCTACACCTTC | CASSLGPGYTF
NA | TRBJ2-3 | NA | TRBV28 | TGTGCCAGCAGCCCGGGGGGCTCAGATACGCAGTATTTT | CASSPGGSDTQYF
NA | TRBJ1-1 | TRBD1 | TRBV7-9 | TGTGCCAGCAGCCAGGGGGCGAACACTGAAGCTTTCTTT | CASSQGANTEAFF